The 13 T cell receptor beta chains in this list originate from one sample, sequenced in a study of technical replicates of blood from several donors. Only in-frame clones appear in the TCRdb table, and some are missing; sequencing was by immunoSEQ multiplex PCR. The table lists around 84,000 clones, more than 95% of them singletons, with around 0.15% in the top ten. Sequencing used T cells isolated from PBMCs. Receptors originate from a human donor in good health.

This sequence joins TRBV6-5 and TRBJ2-7; D is possibly TRBD1 (5 bases). Germline CDR1 reads MNHEY; CDR2 reads SVGAGI. V was clipped by 7 bases and J by 2 bases, with 12 bases between them. There are 13 residues in the CDR3. CDR3: CASKRTDTYEQYF. CDR3 DNA: TGTGCCAGCAAAAGGACGGACACCTACGAGCAGTACTTC.

CDR3: CSVAYAGGADTQYF. The CDR3 DNA sequence: TGCAGCGTTGCTTATGCGGGGGGCGCAGATACGCAGTATTTT. This chain links TRBV29-1 with TRBJ2-3; 8 bases map to TRBD2. The CDR3 is made up of 14 amino acids. Germline V CDR1 and CDR2: SQVTM, ANQGSEA. The V gene end was trimmed by 4 bases and the J gene end by 4 bases; junction bases not matched to a gene: 7.

The chain employs TRBV30 and TRBJ2-7; D uncertain. This CDR3 spans 12 amino acids. CDR1 GTSNPN and CDR2 SVGIG come from the germline V gene (reference sequence). V lost 1 base and J 2 bases, leaving 6 bases between the germline ends. CDR3 sequence: CAWSDITYEQYF. CDR3 DNA sequence: TGTGCCTGGAGTGACATCACCTACGAGCAGTACTTC.

Notes on this clone: Other DNA sequences in this sample translate to the same CDR3. The chain's CDR3 is CAWSVRENTEAFF. Written as DNA, the CDR3 is TGTGCCTGGAGTGTACGGGAGAACACTGAAGCTTTCTTT. The chain links TRBV30 to TRBJ1-1, with D uncertain. Germline CDR1 reads GTSNPN; CDR2 reads SVGIG (reference sequence). Trimming took off 0 bases at V and 1 base at J, with 6 bases between the two ends. The CDR3 is made up of 13 amino acids.

This clone is a singleton in its sample. This sequence joins TRBV11-3 and TRBJ1-1; perhaps TRBD1 as D (5 bases). V shed 1 base and J shed 1 base, with 10 bases lying between them. The CDR3 runs to 15 residues. Germline V gene data show CDR1 as SGHNT and CDR2 as YENEEA. The CDR3 is CASSLGGRENTEAFF. DNA of the CDR3: TGTGCCAGCAGCTTAGGCGGCAGGGAGAACACTGAAGCTTTCTTT. Variable domain in full (rest from reference TRBV11-3 and TRBJ1-1): EAGVVQSPRYKIIEKKQPVAFWCNPISGHNTLYWYLQNLGQGPELLIRYENEEAVDDSQLPKDRFSAERLKGVDSTLKIQPAELGDSAVYLCASSLGGRENTEAFFGQGTRLTVV.

V gene TRBV6-5 combines with J gene TRBJ2-5; possibly TRBD1 for D (6 bases). V gave up 0 bases and J gave up 1 base, with 12 bases separating them. The CDR3 length is 16 residues. Looked up from germline, CDR1 is MNHEY and CDR2 is SVGAGI. CDR3 nucleotides: TGTGCCAGCAGTTACTCTTGGACAGCCAGCCAAGAGACCCAGTACTTC. It translates to CASSYSWTASQETQYF.

The rearrangement joins TRBV4-1 to TRBJ2-7; possibly TRBD2 for D (5 bases). Germline CDR1 reads MGHRA; CDR2 reads YSYEKL. V lost 3 bases and J 0 bases, leaving 15 bases between the germline ends. The CDR3 sequence is 16 residues long. Here the CDR3 reads CASSQREQPSSYEQYF. CDR3 nucleotide sequence: TGCGCCAGCAGCCAGAGGGAACAGCCTAGCTCCTACGAGCAGTACTTC.

The chain combines TRBV2 with TRBJ1-2, with TRBD1 matching over 7 bases. The CDR3 has 13 residues. Germline assignment: CDR1 SNHLY and CDR2 FYNNEI. J lost 8 bases, V lost 10 bases, and 13 bases had no gene match. CDR3 bases: TGTGCCAACTCCCTGGGACAGTCGACCGGCTACACCTTC. This codes for CANSLGQSTGYTF.

The rearrangement links TRBV30 to TRBJ1-6, with TRBD1 as a possible D gene (6 bases). CDR1 and CDR2 from the germline V gene are GTSNPN and SVGIG (reference sequence). This CDR3 has 15 residues. V was shortened by 2 bases and J by 13 bases, with 21 bases between the two germline ends. The CDR3 reads CAWSSPGQPSGPLHF. The CDR3 nucleotides are TGTGCCTGGAGTTCACCAGGACAGCCTTCTGGGCCCCTCCACTTT.

The chain couples TRBV5-1 to TRBJ1-5; D is perhaps TRBD1 (6 bases). From germline, CDR1 is SGHRS and CDR2 YFSETQ. Trimming took 0 bases from V and 8 from J, leaving 15 bases between them. This CDR3 has 15 residues. For the CDR3, the DNA is TGCGCCAGCAGCTTGGAGGGCAGGGGCAGGGAGCCCCAGCATTTT. It yields the protein CASSLEGRGREPQHF.

V is TRBV19 and J is TRBJ2-2; TRBD1 is a possible D gene (5 bases). Germline V gene lookup returns CDR1 LNHDA and CDR2 SQIVND (reference sequence). The CDR3 runs to 13 residues. Trimming shortened V by 7 bases and J by 3 bases, and 9 bases separated the two germline ends. Written as DNA, the CDR3 is TGTGCCAGTATTCCAGGGCACACCGGGGAGCTGTTTTTT. Its translation: CASIPGHTGELFF.

The CDR3: CASSQDVAGRLTVSETQYF. The CDR3 coding sequence is TGCGCCAGCAGCCAAGATGTAGCGGGGAGGCTAACGGTTTCAGAGACCCAGTACTTC. This chain connects TRBV4-1 to TRBJ2-5; 8 nucleotides match TRBD2. CDR1 and CDR2 from the germline V gene are MGHRA and YSYEKL. The CDR3 contains 19 residues. The V segment lost 0 bases and the J segment 4 bases; nucleotides outside the gene matches: 16.

The rearrangement joins TRBV5-1 to TRBJ1-3; perhaps TRBD1 as D (6 bases). Trimming shortened V by 5 bases and J by 1 base, and 13 bases separated the two germline ends. This CDR3 is 15 amino acids long. Germline-derived CDR1 and CDR2 are SGHRS and YFSETQ. This chain's CDR3 is CASSQTGFSGNTIYF. CDR3 nucleotide sequence: TGCGCCAGCAGTCAAACAGGGTTTTCTGGAAACACCATATATTTT.